This is a list of T cell receptor beta chains from one sample in a study of shared clonotypes between healthy human individuals. The table came from immunoSEQ multiplex PCR; TCRdb's copy has only in-frame clones and leaves some out. The sample lists more than 1,200,000 clones, roughly 98.5% occurring once. What was sequenced was naive CD4+ T cells sorted from blood. These receptors were taken from a man between 25 and 39 years old in good health. Each CDR3 is given with its conserved first and last residue. The D gene is left open where the match is weak. The listing skips clone size in some rows; elsewhere it reads once, few, many or a size class.

cdr3_nt,cdr3_aa,d_call,v_call,clone_size,j_call
TGTGCCAGCTCATCAAAGACAGTAGCCAAAAACATTCAGTACTTC,CASSSKTVAKNIQYF,.,TRBV18,.,TRBJ2-4
TGTGCCAGTAAATCGGACGGATCCAATCAGCCCCAGCATTTT,CASKSDGSNQPQHF,.,TRBV19,once,TRBJ1-5
TGTGCCAGCAGCCAGAACTACGAGCAGTACTTC,CASSQNYEQYF,.,TRBV14,.,TRBJ2-7
TGTGCCAGCAGCTTAGCGGGCGCAGCCAACTATGGCTACACCTTC,CASSLAGAANYGYTF,.,TRBV7-9,.,TRBJ1-2
TGTGCCAGCTCACCATACGGGACAACTGGGAGGGGAGGAATACAGCCCCAGCATTTT,CASSPYGTTGRGGIQPQHF,.,TRBV18,.,TRBJ1-5
TGTGCCAGCAGTGACTTCGGAGATACGCAGTATTTT,CASSDFGDTQYF,.,TRBV2,.,TRBJ2-3
TGTGCCAGCAGCCAAGACTCCTTAGGGGGGGGGCAGTTCTTC,CASSQDSLGGGQFF,.,TRBV14,.,TRBJ2-1
TGTGCCAGCTCACCACTCCCACAGGGGGCGGGTTACAATGAGCAGTTCTTC,CASSPLPQGAGYNEQFF,TRBD1,TRBV18,.,TRBJ2-1
TGTGCCAGCAGCTCTGGACTAGCGGGAGGCGCCGGGGAGCTGTTTTTT,CASSSGLAGGAGELFF,TRBD2,TRBV5-4,.,TRBJ2-2
TGTGCCAGCAGTTTCCGCCACACCGGAGAGTTCCCCCAAGAGACCCAGTACTTC,CASSFRHTGEFPQETQYF,.,TRBV28,once,TRBJ2-5
TGCAGTGCTAGAGGAGACAATGAGCAGTTCTTC,CSARGDNEQFF,.,TRBV20-1,once,TRBJ2-1
TGTGCCAGCAGCACACGACTAGTTACTAGCACAGATACGCAGTATTTT,CASSTRLVTSTDTQYF,.,TRBV7-9,.,TRBJ2-3
TGTGCCAGCAGTGAAGCGCTGGGTAGGAGCACAGATACGCAGTATTTT,CASSEALGRSTDTQYF,.,TRBV6-1,.,TRBJ2-3
TGTGCCAGTAGTATCAGAGGGTCCGGCCATTATCAGCCCCAGCATTTT,CASSIRGSGHYQPQHF,.,TRBV19,.,TRBJ1-5
TGCGCCAGCAGCCAAGGGGAGACTAGCAGGCCGGTAGTGGAGACCCAGTACTTC,CASSQGETSRPVVETQYF,TRBD2,TRBV4-1,.,TRBJ2-5
TGCGCCAGCAGCTTGGATCCGCAGGGAACCTACGAGCAGTACTTC,CASSLDPQGTYEQYF,.,TRBV5-1,.,TRBJ2-7
TGTGCCAGCAGCTTGGGCAGGGGGCGCGAACAAGAGACCCAGTACTTC,CASSLGRGREQETQYF,TRBD1,TRBV5-6,.,TRBJ2-5
TGTGCCAGCAGCCCCAGGGGAGTTCAGAATAATGAGCAGTTCTTC,CASSPRGVQNNEQFF,.,TRBV7-9,.,TRBJ2-1
TGTGCCAGCAGAAAACAGGGGGCCTCCTACGAGCAGTACTTC,CASRKQGASYEQYF,TRBD1,TRBV5-5,.,TRBJ2-7
TGTGCCAGCAGCGTCTCCCTCGCGAGGACTAGCGGGGAGACCCAGTACTTC,CASSVSLARTSGETQYF,TRBD2,TRBV9,.,TRBJ2-5
TGTGCCAGCAGCTTGGTAGGGGACTTACAAATCGAGCAGTACTTC,CASSLVGDLQIEQYF,.,TRBV5-4,.,TRBJ2-7
TGTGCCAGCAGTTCATGGTCAGGGACCACCGGGGAGCTGTTTTTT,CASSSWSGTTGELFF,.,TRBV6-5,.,TRBJ2-2
TGTGCCAGCAGCGTAACTAGCGGGAGTCAAGGAGAGCAGTTCTTC,CASSVTSGSQGEQFF,TRBD2,TRBV9,.,TRBJ2-1
TGTGCCAGTAAATCCCAGGACGGTTTTTACACTGAAGCTTTCTTT,CASKSQDGFYTEAFF,.,TRBV19,.,TRBJ1-1
TGTGCCAGCAGTTTATCGTTTCTAGCGGGAGCGGGGGGTACGCAGTATTTT,CASSLSFLAGAGGTQYF,TRBD2,TRBV27,.,TRBJ2-3
TGTGCCAGCTCACCAGCGAGGCAGGGGGCAGGGGAGACCCAGTACTTC,CASSPARQGAGETQYF,TRBD1,TRBV18,.,TRBJ2-5
TGTGCCTGGACTCTGGGGGGTCGTCAGCCCCAGCATTTT,CAWTLGGRQPQHF,.,TRBV30,.,TRBJ1-5
TGTGCCAGCTCACCACTCAGGGACGGCGGCTACACCTTC,CASSPLRDGGYTF,.,TRBV18,.,TRBJ1-2
TGTGCCAGCTCACCAGGGGGGAGCCAAGCCAAAAACATTCAGTACTTC,CASSPGGSQAKNIQYF,.,TRBV18,.,TRBJ2-4
TGCGCCAGCAGCTCCCTCGGACTAGCGGGAGTGGGGAGCACAGATACGCAGTATTTT,CASSSLGLAGVGSTDTQYF,TRBD2,TRBV5-1,once,TRBJ2-3
TGTGCCGGAGGGACAGGTTCCTACGAGCAGTACTTC,CAGGTGSYEQYF,TRBD1,TRBV7-9,.,TRBJ2-7
TGCGCCAGCAGCTTGGGTCCGGAGGGCATTCAGTACTTC,CASSLGPEGIQYF,.,TRBV5-1,once,TRBJ2-4
TGTGCCAGCTCACACGAGACTAGCGGCTACGAGCAGTACTTC,CASSHETSGYEQYF,TRBD2,TRBV18,.,TRBJ2-7
TGTGCCAGCTCACCTTCACAGGGTTACGAGCAGTACTTC,CASSPSQGYEQYF,.,TRBV18,.,TRBJ2-7
TGTGCCAGCAGCGTTGGCGGGAGGGCCCTTTACGAGCAGTACTTC,CASSVGGRALYEQYF,TRBD2,TRBV9,.,TRBJ2-7
TGTGCCAGCAGCTCATCGTACGCGAACACCGGGGAGCTGTTTTTT,CASSSSYANTGELFF,.,TRBV27,.,TRBJ2-2
TGTGCCAGCAGTGGAGTAGGCTACACCTTC,CASSGVGYTF,.,TRBV6-1,.,TRBJ1-2
TGTGCTAGTGGTTTGGTTCCCGTTCTAGCGGGAGGGCAGAACACCGGGGAGCTGTTTTTT,CASGLVPVLAGGQNTGELFF,TRBD2,TRBV12-5,.,TRBJ2-2
TGTGCCAGCCCAACCACCGGGACAGGCGGTAGAACCGGGGAGCTGTTTTTT,CASPTTGTGGRTGELFF,TRBD1,TRBV7-8,.,TRBJ2-2
TGTGCCAGCAGCTTGATGGAGGGGGCCACAGATACGCAGTATTTT,CASSLMEGATDTQYF,.,TRBV5-4,.,TRBJ2-3
TGTGCCTGGAGTGGTACCCCTGGGGCGGGGACGCAGTATTTT,CAWSGTPGAGTQYF,.,TRBV30,.,TRBJ2-3
TGTGCCATCAGTAACAAAAGGGACACTGAAGCTTTCTTT,CAISNKRDTEAFF,.,TRBV10-3,.,TRBJ1-1
TGTGCCAGCATGAGTGGGCCCGCCTACAATGAGCAGTTCTTC,CASMSGPAYNEQFF,.,TRBV28,.,TRBJ2-1
TGTGCCAGCAGTTACGACAGACCTTTGAACACTGAAGCTTTCTTT,CASSYDRPLNTEAFF,.,TRBV6-6,.,TRBJ1-1
TGTGCCAGCTCTCACCGCCGGGGAAACACAGATACGCAGTATTTT,CASSHRRGNTDTQYF,.,TRBV18,.,TRBJ2-3
TGTGCCAGCAGTTACTCTTCTATGAACACTGAAGCTTTCTTT,CASSYSSMNTEAFF,.,TRBV6-5,.,TRBJ1-1